This passage covers 15 T cell receptor beta chains from one sample sequenced in a study of shared clonotypes between healthy human individuals. Assay used: immunoSEQ multiplex PCR; TCRdb lists only in-frame clones, some missing. The table shows over 2 million clones, with around 90% occurring only once. Material: naive CD4+ T cells from PBMCs. Subset indicated: CD45RA+ positively selected. The source of these receptors is a man between 18 and 35 years old in good health. Some clones in this sample may be carry-over from other donors' samples.

The J gene is TRBJ2-7, the V gene TRBV7-9; D is ambiguous. Germline V gene data show CDR1 as SEHNR and CDR2 as FQNEAQ (reference sequence). The V gene lost 4 bases and the J gene lost 6 bases, with 4 bases spanning the gap. The CDR3 sequence is 10 residues long. CDR3 sequence (DNA): TGTGCCAGCAGCTCGGGCGAGCAGTACTTC. This translates into CASSSGEQYF.

V gene TRBV5-6 combines with J gene TRBJ1-2; 8 bases are shared with TRBD1. CDR3 length: 14 amino acids. After removal of 6 bases from V and 5 bases from J, the junction contained 9 bases not matched to a gene. CDR1 and CDR2 from the germline V gene are SGHDT and YYEEEE. CDR3 DNA: TGTGCCAGCATCAAGACAGGGGCGATGTATGGCTACACCTTC. Translation gives CASIKTGAMYGYTF.

This chain joins TRBV15 and TRBJ2-2; no clear D gene. V lost 3 bases to trimming and J lost 7 bases, with 18 bases between them. The CDR3 has 16 residues. CDR1 is LNHNV, CDR2 YYDKDF, per germline (reference sequence). The CDR3 sequence is CATSSEYRRESGELFF. DNA of the CDR3: TGTGCCACCAGCAGTGAATACCGTCGAGAGAGCGGGGAGCTGTTTTTT. The entire variable domain, with the rest obtained from reference TRBV15 and TRBJ2-2, is as follows: DAMVIQNPRYQVTQFGKPVTLSCSQTLNHNVMYWYQQKSSQAPKLLFHYYDKDFNNEADTPDNFQSRRPNTSFCFLDIRSPGLGDTAMYLCATSSEYRRESGELFFGEGSRLTVL.

This clone has only one observation. V gene TRBV14 combines with J gene TRBJ2-7; unclear D gene. The V end was cut by 2 bases, the J end by 6 bases, with 8 bases between. Germline assignment: CDR1 SGHDN and CDR2 FVKESK. The CDR3 is 12 residues long. In DNA, the CDR3 is TGTGCCAGCAGCCAACCCCTAGGCGAGCAGTACTTC. It codes for CASSQPLGEQYF.

The chain recombines TRBV4-2 with TRBJ2-3; TRBD2 matches at 7 bases. V lost 0 bases and J lost 4; bases outside the gene matches: 13. The germline gives CDR1 LGHNA, CDR2 YNFKEQ. The CDR3 is 18 residues long. In DNA form, the CDR3 reads TGTGCCAGCAGCCAAGATAGATCAGGAACTAGCGAGGCAGATACGCAGTATTTT. Protein: CASSQDRSGTSEADTQYF.

This clone was seen a handful of times. The V and J genes are TRBV28 and TRBJ1-1; possibly TRBD1 for D (6 bases). Trimming took off 6 bases at V and 4 bases at J, with 15 bases between the two ends. Per germline, CDR1 MDHEN and CDR2 SYDVKM. This CDR3 has 14 amino acids. CDR3: CASRTQGSVTEAFF. In nucleotides, the CDR3 is TGTGCCAGCAGAACACAGGGTAGCGTCACTGAAGCTTTCTTT.

The chain has TRBV19 and TRBJ2-2, with D hard to call. V lost 4 bases and J lost 4, with 7 bases in between. Germline V CDR1 and CDR2: LNHDA, SQIVND (reference sequence). The CDR3 loop spans 13 amino acids. Written as DNA, the CDR3 is TGTGCCAGTAGTACACAGTTCACCGGGGAGCTGTTTTTT. It yields the protein CASSTQFTGELFF.

This chain links TRBV27 with TRBJ2-3, with no clear D. CDR3 length: 17 amino acids. Germline lookup yields CDR1 MNHEY and CDR2 SMNVEV (reference sequence). V lost 4 bases, J lost 2 bases, and 19 bases lay in between. The CDR3 here is CASSSLRPKAFTDTQYF. In DNA form, the CDR3 reads TGTGCCAGCAGTTCCCTCAGACCCAAAGCTTTCACAGATACGCAGTATTTT.

The rearrangement uses TRBV5-1 and TRBJ2-7, with D uncertain. V lost 6 bases and J 0 bases, leaving 13 bases between the germline ends. The CDR3 runs to 14 residues. Germline V gene data show CDR1 as SGHRS and CDR2 as YFSETQ. CDR3 amino acids: CASTKPESSYEQYF. The CDR3 DNA follows: TGCGCCAGCACAAAACCCGAGAGCTCCTACGAGCAGTACTTC.

The rearrangement links TRBV7-2 to TRBJ2-2; TRBD2 agrees at 10 bases. The V gene's germline CDR1 is SGHTA and CDR2 FQGNSA. Trimming cost V 2 bases and J 5 bases; bases outside gene matches: 8. The CDR3 loop spans 17 amino acids. Here the CDR3 DNA reads TGTGCCAGCAGCTTACCAGGAGCGGGAGGGGGAACCGGGGAGCTGTTTTTT. Amino acids: CASSLPGAGGGTGELFF.

This chain links TRBV29-1 with TRBJ2-1, with TRBD2 matching over 9 bases. V was clipped by 7 bases and J by 7 bases; unmatched bases: 11. CDR1 and CDR2 from the germline V gene are SQVTM and ANQGSEA. The CDR3 covers 14 residues. The CDR3 sequence: CSADGLAGTNEQFF. CDR3 bases: TGCAGCGCCGACGGGCTAGCGGGGACAAATGAGCAGTTCTTC.

The chain has TRBV7-6 and TRBJ2-2, with D perhaps TRBD1 or TRBD2 (5 bases each). Trimming stripped 5 bases from V and 5 bases from J, with 12 bases between. The CDR3 loop spans 14 amino acids. Germline-derived CDR1 and CDR2 are SGHVS and FNYEAQ. CDR3: CASSAGTLTGELFF. As DNA, the CDR3 is TGTGCCAGCAGCGCCGGGACCCTGACCGGGGAGCTGTTTTTT.

This clone has just a few counts. The chain employs TRBV7-2 and TRBJ1-1; the match to TRBD1 covers 8 bases. This CDR3 spans 14 amino acids. The junction had 8 bases not matched to a gene; V was cut back by 5 bases and J by 6 bases. The germline CDR1 and CDR2 sequences are SGHTA and FQGNSA. As DNA, the CDR3 is TGTGCCAGCAGCGCCTATCAGGGGGCCTCTGAAGCTTTCTTT. It translates to CASSAYQGASEAFF. The whole variable domain, filled in from reference TRBV7-2 and TRBJ1-1, reads GAGVSQSPSNKVTEKGKDVELRCDPISGHTALYWYRQSLGQGLEFLIYFQGNSAPDKSGLPSDRFSAERTGGSVSTLTIQRTQQEDSAVYLCASSAYQGASEAFFGQGTRLTVV.

This chain links TRBV27 with TRBJ2-3; D remains unclear. Germline lookup yields CDR1 MNHEY and CDR2 SMNVEV (reference sequence). V lost 1 base and J 0 bases, leaving 8 bases between the germline ends. CDR3 length: 15 amino acids. The CDR3 coding sequence is TGTGCCAGCAGTTTATACATAGCTAGCACAGATACGCAGTATTTT. It specifies CASSLYIASTDTQYF.

This chain links TRBV6-6 with TRBJ2-3; the match to TRBD1 covers 10 bases. Germline V gives CDR1 MNHNY, CDR2 SVGAGI (reference sequence). The junction had 4 bases not matched to a gene; V was cut back by 2 bases and J by 5 bases. CDR3 length: 15 residues. CDR3 in amino acids: CASSYGTGVGDTQYF. The DNA for the CDR3 is TGTGCCAGCAGTTACGGGACAGGGGTTGGAGATACGCAGTATTTT.